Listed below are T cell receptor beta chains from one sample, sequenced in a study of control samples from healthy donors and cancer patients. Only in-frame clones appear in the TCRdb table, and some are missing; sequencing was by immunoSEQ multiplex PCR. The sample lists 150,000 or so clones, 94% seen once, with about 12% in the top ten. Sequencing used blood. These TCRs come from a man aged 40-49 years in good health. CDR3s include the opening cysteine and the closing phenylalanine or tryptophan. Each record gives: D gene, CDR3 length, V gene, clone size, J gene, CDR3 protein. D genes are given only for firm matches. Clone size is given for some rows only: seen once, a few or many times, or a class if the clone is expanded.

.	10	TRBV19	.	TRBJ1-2	CASRQNGYTF
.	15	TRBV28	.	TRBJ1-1	CASSSRGGANTEAFF
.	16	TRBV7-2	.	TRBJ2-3	CASSPGRAHSTDTQYF
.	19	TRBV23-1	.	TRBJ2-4	CASSQRSVRVRKAKNIQYF
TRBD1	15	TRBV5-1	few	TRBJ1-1	CASSSLGTANTEAFF
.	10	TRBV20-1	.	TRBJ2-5	CSPKKETQYF
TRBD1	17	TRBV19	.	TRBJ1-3	CASSLGQLQGSGNTIYF
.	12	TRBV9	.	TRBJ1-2	CASNFANYGYTF
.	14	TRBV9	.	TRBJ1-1	CASSPSSGAREAFF
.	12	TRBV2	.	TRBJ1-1	CASRGPNTEAFF
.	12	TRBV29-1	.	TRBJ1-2	CSVGDGIYGYTF
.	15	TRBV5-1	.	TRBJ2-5	CASSLHGGREETQYF
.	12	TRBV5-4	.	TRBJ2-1	CASSFSYNEQFF
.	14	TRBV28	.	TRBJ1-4	CAISQGYLGEKLFF
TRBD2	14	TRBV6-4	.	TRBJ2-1	CASRASGSINEQFF
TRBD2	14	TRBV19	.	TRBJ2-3	CASATGTSDGAQYF
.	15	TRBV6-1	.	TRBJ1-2	CASSEFVHSSYGYTF